The 9 T cell receptor beta chains below all came from one sample that was sequenced in a study of T cells in pancreatic ductal adenocarcinoma. Assay: immunoSEQ multiplex PCR; the TCRdb copy retains only in-frame clones and omits some. The sample lists more than 2,000 clones, roughly 69% occurring once. Selected pancreatic ductal adenocarcinoma patients had undergone surgery without neoadjuvant therapy. The sample comprised pancreatic tumor tissue. The receptors derive from a human donor with pancreatic ductal adenocarcinoma.

The chain employs TRBV19 and TRBJ2-2; 12 bases match TRBD2. Trimming took 4 bases from V and 4 from J; bases not matched to a gene: 4. CDR3 size: 16 residues. The germline CDR1 and CDR2 sequences are LNHDA and SQIVND (reference sequence). The CDR3 loop reads CASSKTSGRFTGELFF. DNA for the CDR3: TGTGCCAGTAGTAAGACTAGCGGGAGATTCACCGGGGAGCTGTTTTTT.

The chain combines TRBV10-3 with TRBJ2-6; D tentatively fits TRBD1 or TRBD2 (5 bases each). CDR1 ENHRY and CDR2 SYGVKD come from the germline V gene. Trimming stripped 8 bases from V and 2 bases from J, with 13 bases between. The CDR3 loop spans 15 amino acids. As DNA, the CDR3 is TGTGCCATCCTTGCAGGGACGACTGGGGCCAACGTCCTGACTTTC. Translating it yields CAILAGTTGANVLTF.

The chain employs TRBV6-5 and TRBJ1-2; D remains unclear. Germline CDR1 reads MNHEY; CDR2 reads SVGAGI. Trimming took 6 bases from V and 5 from J, leaving 16 bases between them. The CDR3 is made up of 14 amino acids. The CDR3 nucleotides are TGTGCCAGCAGGGAACTGGGGAGGGAATATGGCTACACCTTC. Its translation is CASRELGREYGYTF.

CDR3: CASKFGVLYGYTF. In DNA form, the CDR3 reads TGTGCCAGCAAGTTCGGGGTTCTCTATGGCTACACCTTC. The V call is TRBV28, the J call TRBJ1-2; no definite D call. CDR1 is MDHEN and CDR2 is SYDVKM in the germline V gene. The CDR3 spans 13 residues. V shed 7 bases and J shed 4 bases, with 13 bases lying between them.

The chain uses TRBV28 and TRBJ2-5; a weak D match, TRBD2 (6 bases). The CDR3 is 14 residues long. V lost 6 bases and J 5 bases, leaving 16 bases between the germline ends. CDR1 and CDR2 (germline): MDHEN, SYDVKM. The CDR3 DNA follows: TGTGCCAGCAGACCCACAGGAGGGCAGGAGACCCAGTACTTC. It yields the protein CASRPTGGQETQYF.

The J gene is TRBJ2-5, the V gene TRBV28; 10 bases map to TRBD2. J was trimmed by 1 base and V by 5 bases; bases with no gene match: 4. The CDR3 length is 15 residues. Germline lookup yields CDR1 MDHEN and CDR2 SYDVKM. CDR3 coding DNA: TGTGCCAGCAGTCTAGCGGGAGAGACCCAAGAGACCCAGTACTTC. Amino acids: CASSLAGETQETQYF.

This clone came up a few times. The chain joins TRBV19 to TRBJ2-1, with 7 bases matching TRBD1. CDR3 length: 14 residues. Per germline, CDR1 LNHDA and CDR2 SQIVND (reference sequence). The V and J ends lost 2 bases and 8 bases, in that order; junction bases with no gene match: 6. CDR3 sequence reads: CASSIRTGVHEQFF. The CDR3 DNA sequence: TGTGCCAGTAGTATAAGGACAGGTGTACATGAGCAGTTCTTC. Combining the CDR3 with reference TRBV19 and TRBJ2-1 gives the whole variable domain DGGITQSPKYLFRKEGQNVTLSCEQNLNHDAMYWYRQDPGQGLRLIYYSQIVNDFQKGDIAEGYSVSREKKESFPLTVTSAQKNPTAFYLCASSIRTGVHEQFFGPGTRLTVL.

This clone has just a few counts. This sequence joins TRBV5-1 and TRBJ1-2; D is undetermined. This CDR3 is 15 amino acids long. Germline V gene data show CDR1 as SGHRS and CDR2 as YFSETQ. V was shortened by 3 bases and J by 4 bases, with 16 bases between the two germline ends. The CDR3, as DNA: TGCGCCAGCAGCTCCTACACCCTCGAGGGCTATGGCTACACCTTC. Encoded protein: CASSSYTLEGYGYTF.

This sequence joins TRBV30 and TRBJ1-1, with D tentatively TRBD1 (6 bases). Germline values: CDR1 GTSNPN, CDR2 SVGIG (reference sequence). Between the trimmed V and J ends, which lost 2 bases and 1 base, there was a span of 11 bases. The CDR3 runs to 14 residues. This CDR3 is CAWSPGAWNTEAFF. The CDR3 DNA reads TGTGCCTGGAGTCCGGGGGCCTGGAACACTGAAGCTTTCTTT.